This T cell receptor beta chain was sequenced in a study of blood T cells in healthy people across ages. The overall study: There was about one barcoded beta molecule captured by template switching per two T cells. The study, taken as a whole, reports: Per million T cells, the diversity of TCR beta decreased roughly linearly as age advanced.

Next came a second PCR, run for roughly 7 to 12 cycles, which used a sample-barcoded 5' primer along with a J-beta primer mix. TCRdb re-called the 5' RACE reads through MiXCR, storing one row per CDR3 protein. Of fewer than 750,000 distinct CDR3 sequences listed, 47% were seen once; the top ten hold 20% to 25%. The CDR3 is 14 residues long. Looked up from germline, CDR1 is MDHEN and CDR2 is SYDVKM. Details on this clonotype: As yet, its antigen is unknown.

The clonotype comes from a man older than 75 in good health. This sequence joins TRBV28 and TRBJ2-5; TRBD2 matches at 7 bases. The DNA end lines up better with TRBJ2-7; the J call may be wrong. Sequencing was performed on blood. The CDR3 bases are TGTGCCGGCACCCCGATGGCGGGAGTCTACGAGCAGTACTTC. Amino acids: CAGTPMAGVYEQYF.